This TCR beta chain is drawn from a study of memory CD4+ T cells and cytomegalovirus serostatus. Looking at the study overall: This sample comes from healthy Belgian adults, fewer than ten CMV seropositive, roughly 22 seronegative.

On this clone itself: What it binds is unknown.

Germline loops: CDR1 SGHVS, CDR2 FQNEAQ. The CDR3 contains 15 residues. V dropped 5 bases and J dropped 2 bases, with 14 bases sitting between them. Single viable CD3+CD4+CD8-CD45RO+ cells were sorted as the memory CD4+ T cells. Some clones are missing from TCRdb's copy, which holds only in-frame ones; the method was immunoSEQ multiplex PCR. Here the sample spans some 52,000 clones, about 80% being singletons. Study-wide findings and caveats: CMV serostatus prediction reached median AUC approximately 0.95, or 0.91 with US-trained model.

The specimen was memory CD4+ T cells from blood. The chain carries TRBV7-8 and TRBJ2-3; TRBD2 is a possible D gene (6 bases). The clonotype originates from an adult in good health and CMV-seropositive. In DNA, the CDR3 is TGTGCCAGCAGCCCAAACGGCGGGGCCACAGATACGCAGTATTTT. The encoded protein is CASSPNGGATDTQYF.